The source of this T cell receptor beta chain is a study of control samples from healthy donors and cancer patients (TCRdb year 2020). Receptors were amplified or captured by the immunoSEQ multiplex PCR assay. TCRdb retrieved this table from immuneACCESS and kept in-frame rearrangements only. Not all clones are present; in checked studies, unresolved V genes account for under half, and no reason is known for the remainder. In this sample the table shows about 80,000 clones, nearly 90% of which occur a single time. Around 5.8% of the sample comes from the top ten. With respect to this clone: The antigen it binds to is not known. Per-nucleotide qualities are absent, and no much larger clonotype sits a single base away.

Trimming at the junction amounts to 6 bases on V and 2 bases on J, and the germline ends lie 14 bases apart. From the cysteine up to the phenylalanine, the CDR3 has a length of 15 residues. Only the CDR3 DNA is retained, 45 bases long and in frame from the first base. Reading the germline V gene (reference sequence) gives CDR1 LNHDA and CDR2 SQIVND. Recombination linked TRBV19 to TRBJ1-5; no D segment can be confidently identified. The sample taken for sequencing was blood. The source of this sequence is a man aged 45 to 65 in good health. The DNA reads as follows: TGTGCCAGTAGCTCGTCAGTTTTAGGCAATCAGCCCCAGCATTTT. Its product reads: CASSSSVLGNQPQHF.